This entry describes one T cell receptor (beta chain). The sample is drawn from a study of blood T cell repertoires in COVID-19. The wider study: PBMCs, B-cell-depleted T cells, or T cells provided the cDNA or gDNA that made up the material.

TCRdb keeps only in-frame clones here, not all; method: immunoSEQ multiplex PCR. The table shows 200,000 to 250,000 clones, with approximately 84% occurring only once. Germline V CDR1 and CDR2: SGHTA, FQGTGA. V gave up 0 bases and J gave up 1 base, with 9 bases separating them. The CDR3 loop spans 15 amino acids. Specimen: peripheral blood. The chain is built from TRBV7-3 and TRBJ1-1; possibly TRBD1 for D (6 bases). The sequence was collected from a man aged 40-55 years with acute or convalescent COVID-19. CDR3 sequence reads: CASSLTPGQNTEAFF. The CDR3 DNA sequence: TGTGCCAGCAGCTTAACTCCGGGACAGAACACTGAAGCTTTCTTT.